This TCR beta chain came from a study of cytomegalovirus exposure and HLA in healthy donors. General study results and limits: TCR beta chains numbering 164 were designated cytomegalovirus-associated. The authors judged a highly shared variant cluster likely a sequencing artifact. TCR sequences were mostly rare, though some public TCRs occurred in many donors.

This CDR3 region has 13 residues. V was shortened by 11 bases and J by 6 bases, with 18 bases between the two germline ends. The germline V gene has CDR1 ENHRY and CDR2 SYGVKD. This clone was seen more than once but under ten times. Antigen specificity is unknown. The PCR had 60 Vbeta and 13 Jbeta primers. Assay: immunoSEQ multiplex PCR; the TCRdb copy retains only in-frame clones and omits some. This sample yields under 200,000 clones, of which more than 9.5% are seen a single time; 7.8% belongs to the top ten. At sampling all donors were nominally healthy, likely with unrecorded immune exposures. The sample consisted of PBMCs. This chain connects TRBV10-3 to TRBJ2-3; tentative D call: TRBD2 (5 bases). This clonotype was sampled from a man aged 45-65 years in good health and CMV-seropositive. The CDR3 reads CAFGLNEADTQYF. CDR3 nucleotide sequence: TGTGCCTTCGGACTGAATGAGGCCGATACGCAGTATTTT.